These T cell receptor beta chains were read from a single sample in a study of T-cell memory formation after mild COVID-19. TCRdb ran MiXCR on the 5' RACE reads and lists one entry per CDR3 protein. This sample has roughly 370,000 distinct CDR3 sequences, with about a sixth found just once. The specimen sequenced was PBMCs or a T cell subset sorted from them (not recorded which). These receptors were taken from a man younger than 35 who had mild COVID-19 (a few samples of this study predate the infection). Cell type and time point are not known. Each CDR3 is given with its conserved first and last residue. The D gene is left open where the match is weak. Size values are once, few and many counts, or a class for expanded clones, and some rows have none.

.	TRBD2	TRBV3-1	TRBJ2-1	CASSHLGSAAGDSYNEQFF	TGTGCCAGCAGCCACCTAGGGAGTGCGGCGGGGGACTCCTACAATGAGCAGTTCTTC
.	.	TRBV7-2	TRBJ1-1	CASTTRRNTEAFF	TGTGCCAGCACCACCCGGAGGAACACTGAAGCTTTCTTT
few	.	TRBV6-5	TRBJ2-5	CASSYSVYSRGTQYF	TGTGCCAGCAGTTACTCGGTCTATTCGAGAGGGACCCAGTACTTC
few	TRBD1	TRBV12-3/TRBV12-4	TRBJ1-2	CASSRRQGSGYGYTF	TGTGCCAGCAGTAGGAGACAGGGCTCGGGCTATGGCTACACCTTC
.	.	TRBV2	TRBJ2-2	CASSDGMNTGELFF	TGTGCCAGCAGTGACGGAATGAACACCGGGGAGCTGTTTTTT
many	.	TRBV7-2	TRBJ2-1	CASSLIVGEQFF	TGTGCCAGCAGCTTAATAGTCGGGGAGCAGTTCTTC
many	.	TRBV3-1	TRBJ2-2	CASSHGENTGELFF	TGTGCCAGCAGCCACGGGGAGAACACCGGGGAGCTGTTTTTT
.	.	TRBV6-5	TRBJ1-1	CASKPSHGVTEAFF	TGTGCCAGCAAACCGAGTCATGGGGTCACTGAAGCTTTCTTT
few	.	TRBV29-1	TRBJ1-1	CSVAVTGNTEAFF	TGCAGCGTTGCGGTGACAGGGAACACTGAAGCTTTCTTT
.	TRBD2	TRBV20-1	TRBJ2-2	CSGEGSNTGELFF	TGCAGTGGGGAGGGCAGTAACACCGGGGAGCTGTTTTTT
few	TRBD1	TRBV9	TRBJ2-5	CASSAQQGRVETQYF	TGTGCCAGCAGCGCCCAACAGGGGCGGGTGGAGACCCAGTACTTC
few	TRBD2	TRBV6-2/TRBV6-3	TRBJ2-3	CASSYAALAADTQYF	TGTGCCAGCAGTTACGCGGCACTAGCGGCAGATACGCAGTATTTT
few	.	TRBV7-2	TRBJ2-5	CASSARNPQETQYF	TGTGCCAGCTCGGCCCGGAACCCTCAAGAGACCCAGTACTTC
few	TRBD1	TRBV6-5	TRBJ1-3	CASSYQTGSGTIYF	TGTGCCAGCAGTTACCAGACAGGGAGCGGCACCATATATTTT
few	TRBD1	TRBV27	TRBJ2-3	CASSFRLQGVEYF	TGTGCCAGCAGTTTTCGCTTACAGGGGGTGGAATATTTT
.	.	TRBV5-8	TRBJ2-4	CASRETGHIIQYF	TGTGCCAGCAGGGAAACAGGGCATATCATTCAGTACTTC
few	.	TRBV7-3	TRBJ1-1	CASSSLGPPNTEAFF	TGTGCCAGCAGCTCGTTGGGACCTCCCAACACTGAAGCTTTCTTT
few	.	TRBV20-1	TRBJ1-6	CSARTAEAYNSPLHF	TGCAGTGCTAGAACAGCGGAGGCGTATAATTCACCCCTCCACTTT
.	.	TRBV7-9	TRBJ1-5	CASSFGPREQPQHF	TGTGCCAGCAGCTTCGGGCCACGCGAACAGCCCCAGCATTTT
.	.	TRBV5-1	TRBJ1-2	CASSLGSSGGRILGYTF	TGCGCCAGCAGCTTGGGATCCTCCGGGGGCCGGATCTTGGGCTACACCTTC
few	.	TRBV6-5	TRBJ2-4	CASRNKGGLAKNIQYF	TGTGCCAGCAGGAATAAGGGGGGATTGGCCAAAAACATTCAGTACTTC
.	TRBD2	TRBV4-1	TRBJ2-5	CASSVRLAETQYF	TGCGCCAGCAGCGTCCGACTAGCGGAGACCCAGTACTTC
many	.	TRBV7-2	TRBJ2-5	CASSTRRGGETQYF	TGTGCCAGCAGCACACGCAGGGGCGGGGAGACCCAGTACTTC
many	.	TRBV5-1	TRBJ2-3	CASSRTGPGAADTQYF	TGCGCCAGCAGCAGAACGGGCCCCGGGGCGGCAGATACGCAGTATTTT
few	.	TRBV15	TRBJ2-7	CATSTNEAQEPYEQYF	TGTGCCACCAGCACCAATGAAGCGCAGGAACCCTACGAGCAGTACTTC
once	.	TRBV3-1	TRBJ1-2	CASSSGGARLVQGYTF	TGTGCCAGCAGTTCCGGGGGGGCCCGACTAGTTCAGGGCTACACCTTC
.	.	TRBV7-3	TRBJ1-5	CARSSPGFQPQHF	TGTGCCAGAAGCTCCCCCGGGTTTCAGCCCCAGCATTTT
.	.	TRBV6-5	TRBJ1-1	CASSYPGQSEAFF	TGTGCCAGCAGTTACCCCGGACAGAGTGAAGCTTTCTTT
few	.	TRBV12-3/TRBV12-4	TRBJ1-5	CASSLSPQPQHF	TGTGCCAGCAGCTTGTCCCCTCAGCCCCAGCATTTT
few	.	TRBV7-9	TRBJ2-1	CASSTDTAHFYNEQFF	TGTGCCAGCAGCACTGACACGGCCCATTTCTACAATGAGCAGTTCTTC
.	TRBD2	TRBV7-9	TRBJ2-5	CASSPEAGGEETQYF	TGTGCCAGCAGCCCGGAGGCGGGGGGCGAGGAGACCCAGTACTTC